These 25 T cell receptor beta chains were all obtained from the same sample, sequenced in a study of OX40 agonist ivuxolimab in advanced cancers. Method: immunoSEQ multiplex PCR; TCRdb's copy keeps in-frame clones and lacks some. Of some 17,000 clones listed, less than 75% are singletons. The sequences come from CD4+ or CD8+ T cells sorted from blood, collected in a trial of the OX40 agonist ivuxolimab. These receptors came from an adult with an advanced solid tumor such as melanoma, head and neck, liver or kidney cancer.

The rearrangement links TRBV7-6 to TRBJ2-3; D not certain. Trimming cost V 4 bases and J 0 bases, with 2 bases left between them. CDR1 and CDR2 from the germline V gene are SGHVS and FNYEAQ. The CDR3 spans 12 residues. The CDR3 loop is CASSSSTDTQYF. The CDR3 nucleotides are TGTGCCAGCAGCTCCAGCACAGATACGCAGTATTTT. The whole variable domain, filled in from reference TRBV7-6 and TRBJ2-3, reads GAGVSQSPRYKVTKRGQDVALRCDPISGHVSLYWYRQALGQGPEFLTYFNYEAQQDKSGLPNDRFSAERPEGSISTLTIQRTEQRDSAMYRCASSSSTDTQYFGPGTRLTVL.

CDR3 sequence reads: CAISDRTGSYTGELFF. CDR3 DNA: TGTGCCATCAGTGACCGGACAGGGAGCTACACCGGGGAGCTGTTTTTT. This chain uses TRBV10-3 with TRBJ2-2; 8 positions agree with TRBD1. V was clipped by 3 bases and J by 3 bases; unmatched bases: 6. The CDR3 spans 16 residues. Germline V gene lookup returns CDR1 ENHRY and CDR2 SYGVKD.

This clone was seen a few times. This chain connects TRBV21-1 to TRBJ2-7; TRBD2, the D gene given by the table, was not confirmed from the DNA. TRBV21-1 is termed a pseudogene. This CDR3 has 19 amino acids. As DNA, the CDR3 is TGTGCCAGCAGCAAAAAAGGACTAGCGGGAGCCTGGCCGTTCAACGAGCAGTACTTC. It translates to CASSKKGLAGAWPFNEQYF.

The table lists this clone with a count of one. The V and J genes are TRBV6-6 and TRBJ1-2; no clear D. Germline CDR1 reads MNHNY; CDR2 reads SVGAGI (reference sequence). The CDR3 is 13 residues long. V was cut by 6 bases and J by 6 bases, with 14 bases left in between. The CDR3 nucleotides read TGTGCCAGCAGCTTCCGGGAAAGGCATGGCTACACCTTC. It encodes CASSFRERHGYTF.

This clone was observed a handful of times. This rearrangement joins TRBV4-3 to TRBJ2-6, with 11 bases fitting TRBD1. CDR3 length equals 17 residues. In germline, CDR1 is LGHNA, CDR2 YSLEER. With V trimmed by 1 base and J by 3 bases, 2 bases remained unmatched. CDR3 in amino acids: CASSQGTGGDGANVLTF. In DNA form, the CDR3 reads TGCGCCAGCAGCCAAGGGACAGGGGGCGATGGGGCCAACGTCCTGACTTTC.

This clone turned up a few times. The chain recombines TRBV30 with TRBJ2-7; maybe TRBD2 (6 bases). Germline V gene sequence: CDR1 GTSNPN, CDR2 SVGIG (reference sequence). The CDR3 extends over 13 amino acids. Trimming shortened V by 1 base and J by 7 bases, and 14 bases separated the two germline ends. The CDR3 nucleotides are TGTGCCTGGAGTGGGGGGGTCCTGGAAGAGCAGTACTTC. This sequence encodes CAWSGGVLEEQYF.

This sequence joins TRBV25-1 and TRBJ2-1; 7 nucleotides line up with TRBD2. Germline V gene lookup returns CDR1 MGHDK and CDR2 SYGVNS. Trimming took 6 bases from V and 7 from J; bases not matched to a gene: 9. The CDR3 loop spans 14 amino acids. For the CDR3, the DNA is TGTGCCAGCAGACGGGGCGGGAGCGGGAATGAGCAGTTCTTC. This translates into CASRRGGSGNEQFF.

The chain joins TRBV19 to TRBJ1-1; D not certain. The CDR3 runs 12 residues. The germline V gene encodes CDR1 LNHDA and CDR2 SQIVND (reference sequence). The germline V and J ends were trimmed by 7 bases and 2 bases, with 8 bases remaining between them. CDR3 sequence (DNA): TGTGCCAGTACCACAATCAACACTGAAGCTTTCTTT. Amino acids: CASTTINTEAFF.

This clone rates as medium-sized. The chain is built from TRBV7-9 and TRBJ1-1, with D unresolved. This CDR3 has 11 amino acids. V was clipped by 3 bases and J by 6 bases, with 5 bases between them. Germline V lookup: CDR1 SEHNR, CDR2 FQNEAQ (reference sequence). The CDR3 is CASSFLAEAFF. The DNA for the CDR3 is TGTGCCAGCAGCTTCTTGGCTGAAGCTTTCTTT.

The chain links TRBV4-1 to TRBJ1-5; D is unresolved. Deletions cut 0 bases from V and 4 bases from J, with 13 bases between. This CDR3 contains 16 residues. Germline CDR1 MGHRA, CDR2 YSYEKL. The CDR3 DNA is TGCGCCAGCAGCCAAGAAGTGGGGTCGGGGAATCAGCCCCAGCATTTT. It specifies CASSQEVGSGNQPQHF.

Relative to its sample, this clone is medium-sized. The J gene is TRBJ2-1, the V gene TRBV28, with TRBD2 identical over 7 bases. This CDR3 is 16 amino acids long. The V and J ends lost 6 bases and 7 bases, in that order; junction bases with no gene match: 15. Germline V CDR1 and CDR2: MDHEN, SYDVKM. This CDR3 is CASRRPSAGAANEQFF. CDR3 bases: TGTGCCAGCAGACGCCCCAGTGCGGGAGCGGCTAATGAGCAGTTCTTC.

This clone was picked up many times. The chain employs TRBV7-9 and TRBJ1-2; D is ambiguous. The germline V and J ends were trimmed by 5 bases and 6 bases, with 19 bases remaining between them. The CDR3 loop spans 15 amino acids. The germline V gene encodes CDR1 SEHNR and CDR2 FQNEAQ (reference sequence). CDR3 bases: TGTGCCAGCAGCGGCCTTGGTTCCACTACCCATGGCTACACCTTC. As protein: CASSGLGSTTHGYTF.

The chain is built from TRBV19 and TRBJ1-1; TRBD1 matches 9 bases. CDR1 is LNHDA and CDR2 is SQIVND in the germline V gene (reference sequence). After removal of 2 bases from V and 6 bases from J, the junction contained 7 bases not matched to a gene. The CDR3 is 15 amino acids. DNA of the CDR3: TGTGCCAGTAGTATAACGGACAGGGGTGCCTCTGAAGCTTTCTTT. Its translation: CASSITDRGASEAFF.

V gene TRBV29-1 combines with J gene TRBJ2-7; 16 nucleotides match TRBD2. Germline V CDR1 and CDR2: SQVTM, ANQGSEA. Trimming cost V 7 bases and J 3 bases; bases outside gene matches: 12. CDR3 length equals 17 residues. The CDR3 DNA reads TGCAGCGCCCAAGCCGGGACTAGCGGGAGGGCCCTCTACGAGCAGTACTTC. It codes for CSAQAGTSGRALYEQYF.

J is TRBJ1-5 and V is TRBV27; tentative D call: TRBD1 (5 bases). Trimming shortened V by 5 bases and J by 5 bases, and 13 bases separated the two germline ends. CDR1 and CDR2 from the germline V gene are MNHEY and SMNVEV (reference sequence). The CDR3 sequence is 14 residues long. This chain's CDR3 is CASSLLGGDQPQHF. In DNA form, the CDR3 reads TGTGCCAGCAGTCTTCTGGGGGGGGATCAGCCCCAGCATTTT.

The chain couples TRBV27 to TRBJ2-7, with 8 nucleotides matching TRBD1. This CDR3 comprises 14 residues. The germline gives CDR1 MNHEY, CDR2 SMNVEV (reference sequence). The V and J ends lost 3 bases and 7 bases, in that order; junction bases with no gene match: 8. For the CDR3, the DNA is TGTGCCAGCAGTTTCGGGCAGGGGGCTGAGGAGCAGTACTTC. This translates into CASSFGQGAEEQYF.

This chain links TRBV6-5 with TRBJ2-7; 14 bases fit TRBD2. The germline CDR1 and CDR2 sequences are MNHEY and SVGAGI. This CDR3 has 15 residues. Germline trimming cut 5 bases from V and 7 bases from J; bases unmatched to any gene: 7. The CDR3 reads CASSGTSGSSLEQYF. DNA of the CDR3: TGTGCCAGCAGTGGGACTAGCGGGAGCTCGCTTGAGCAGTACTTC.

The CDR3 spells CASSLRQGDYNEQFF. CDR3 DNA sequence: TGTGCCAGCAGTTTAAGGCAGGGGGACTACAATGAGCAGTTCTTC. V usage is TRBV27 and J usage is TRBJ2-1, with 7 bases fitting TRBD1. CDR1 and CDR2 from the germline V gene are MNHEY and SMNVEV (reference sequence). This CDR3 region has 15 residues. The ends lost 2 bases at V and 3 bases at J; junction bases unmatched: 4.

The chain uses TRBV11-3 and TRBJ2-1; a weak D match, TRBD2 (8 bases). The CDR3 spans 16 residues. Germline assignment: CDR1 SGHNT and CDR2 YENEEA. Trimming took 5 bases from V and 9 from J, leaving 23 bases between them. DNA for the CDR3: TGTGCCAGCAGCCCGTCGTTCGGGAGGGGGCGGAGTGAGCAGTTCTTC. The encoded protein is CASSPSFGRGRSEQFF.

CDR3 sequence (DNA): TGTGCCAGCAGTGACTCGGGCGGGGGCGTCGGGACAGATACGCAGTATTTT. This codes for CASSDSGGGVGTDTQYF. The chain links TRBV6-4 to TRBJ2-3, with a possible D match to TRBD2 (7 bases). The CDR3 spans 17 residues. The V and J ends lost 0 bases and 3 bases respectively, with 16 bases between them. Germline loops: CDR1 MRHNA, CDR2 SNTAGT.

This clone appeared once. V and J are TRBV6-5 and TRBJ1-5; tentative D call: TRBD1 (5 bases). The V end lost 5 bases, the J end lost 7 bases, and 18 bases lay between the germline ends. There are 15 residues in the CDR3. Germline CDR1 reads MNHEY; CDR2 reads SVGAGI. CDR3 DNA sequence: TGTGCCAGCAGTGCCCGCCCGGGGGGAGGGCAGCCCCAGCATTTT. Its translation: CASSARPGGGQPQHF.

This clone was picked up a small number of times. The chain couples TRBV30 to TRBJ2-1; unclear D gene. Germline V gene lookup returns CDR1 GTSNPN and CDR2 SVGIG (reference sequence). Trimming removed 0 bases at V and 4 bases at J, with 7 bases between. There are 13 residues in the CDR3. CDR3 nucleotides: TGTGCCTGGAGTGTAGGTACTTACAATGAGCAGTTCTTC. This translates into CAWSVGTYNEQFF.

Here the CDR3 DNA reads TGCGCCAGCAGCTTGGATACGACAGTTTATGGCTACACCTTC. Translating gives CASSLDTTVYGYTF. The J gene is TRBJ1-2, the V gene TRBV5-1; TRBD1 is a possible D gene (5 bases). The CDR3 totals 14 residues. Trimming left V 0 bases short and J 5 bases short, with 11 bases between. CDR1 is SGHRS, CDR2 YFSETQ, per germline.

The chain recombines TRBV19 with TRBJ1-3; D is unclear. Looked up from germline, CDR1 is LNHDA and CDR2 is SQIVND (reference sequence). Trimming pared 10 bases from V and 0 bases from J, leaving 10 bases between. This CDR3 region has 13 residues. The CDR3 nucleotides read TGTGCCACCTTCTTTGGCTCTGGAAACACCATATATTTT. The encoded protein is CATFFGSGNTIYF.

The genes are TRBV4-2 and TRBJ1-2; no clear D gene. Germline V gives CDR1 LGHNA, CDR2 YNFKEQ. The CDR3 sequence is 16 residues long. V shed 1 base and J shed 3 bases, with 15 bases lying between them. The CDR3 DNA sequence: TGTGCCAGCAGCCAAGTGATCGGGGAGAGTTACTATGGCTACACCTTC. Protein product: CASSQVIGESYYGYTF.